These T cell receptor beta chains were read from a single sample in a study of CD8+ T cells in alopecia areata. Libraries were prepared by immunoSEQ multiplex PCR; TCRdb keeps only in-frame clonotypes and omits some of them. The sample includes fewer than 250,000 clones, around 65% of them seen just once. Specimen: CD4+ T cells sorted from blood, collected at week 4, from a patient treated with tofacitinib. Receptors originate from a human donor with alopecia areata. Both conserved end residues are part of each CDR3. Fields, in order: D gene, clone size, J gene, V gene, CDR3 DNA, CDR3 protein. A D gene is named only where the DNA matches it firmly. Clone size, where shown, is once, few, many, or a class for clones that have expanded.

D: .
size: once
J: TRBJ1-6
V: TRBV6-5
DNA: TGTGCCAGCAGGGGACTGGCGGGGAATTCACCCCTCCACTTT
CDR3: CASRGLAGNSPLHF

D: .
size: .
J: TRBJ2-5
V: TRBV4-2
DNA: TGTGCCAGCAGCCCCGGGTGGGATCAAGAGACCCAGTACTTC
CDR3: CASSPGWDQETQYF

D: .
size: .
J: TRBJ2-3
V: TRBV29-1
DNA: TGCAGCGTTGAACCCAGGCTGACAGATACGCAGTATTTT
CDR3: CSVEPRLTDTQYF

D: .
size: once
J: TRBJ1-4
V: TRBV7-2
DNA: TGTGCCAGCAGCCAATTCAACAGGGACCTGGGCGAAAAACTGTTTTTT
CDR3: CASSQFNRDLGEKLFF

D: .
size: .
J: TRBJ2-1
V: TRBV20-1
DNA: TGCAGTGCTAGCTGGAGGGACATCCTGTTCTTC
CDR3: CSASWRDILFF

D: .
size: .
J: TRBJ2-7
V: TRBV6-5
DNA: TGTGCCAGCAGTTCCAAGGACGGCCCCTACGAGCAGTACTTC
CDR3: CASSSKDGPYEQYF

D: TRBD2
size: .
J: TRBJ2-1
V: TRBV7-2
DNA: TGTGCCAGCAGCACAATGCGGCTAGCGGGGAATGAGCAGTTCTTC
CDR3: CASSTMRLAGNEQFF

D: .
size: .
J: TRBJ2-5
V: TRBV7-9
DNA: TGTGCCAGCAGCTTAGGCGACTCAGGGGCGCAAGAGACCCAGTACTTC
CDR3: CASSLGDSGAQETQYF

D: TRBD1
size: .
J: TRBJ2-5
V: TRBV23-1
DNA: TGCGCCAGCAGTCAATCCCCGACAGGGGGCGCAGAAGAGACCCAGTACTTC
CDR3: CASSQSPTGGAEETQYF

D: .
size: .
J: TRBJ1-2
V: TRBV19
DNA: TGTGCCAGTAGTATAGGCAACCTCAACTATGGCTACACCTTC
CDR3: CASSIGNLNYGYTF

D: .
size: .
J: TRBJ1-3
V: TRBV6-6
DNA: TGTGCCAGCAGTTACTCTTACTCTGGAAACACCATATATTTT
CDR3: CASSYSYSGNTIYF

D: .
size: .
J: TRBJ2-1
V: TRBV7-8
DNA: TGTGCCAGCAGCAGAGGGAGGGACATCGAAGGAAATGAGCAGTTCTTC
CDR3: CASSRGRDIEGNEQFF

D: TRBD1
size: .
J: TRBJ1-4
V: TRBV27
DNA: TGTGCCAGCAGTCCTGGACAGGGGAGAAGTGAAAAACTGTTTTTT
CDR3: CASSPGQGRSEKLFF

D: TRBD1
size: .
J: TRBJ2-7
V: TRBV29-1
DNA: TGCAGCGTTGTCCGGGACAGGGGGTTCTACGAGCAGTACTTC
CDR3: CSVVRDRGFYEQYF

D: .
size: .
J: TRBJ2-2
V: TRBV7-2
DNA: TGTGCCAGCAGCGGGCGGCGGGGAAGCACCGGGGAGCTGTTTTTT
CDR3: CASSGRRGSTGELFF

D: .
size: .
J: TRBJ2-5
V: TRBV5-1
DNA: TGCGCCAGCAGAGGGGGCGGGACCCTCGGGACCCAGTACTTC
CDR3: CASRGGGTLGTQYF

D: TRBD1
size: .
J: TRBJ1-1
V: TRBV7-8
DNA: TGTGCCAGCAGCAACGGACAGGCGAACACTGAAGCTTTCTTT
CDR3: CASSNGQANTEAFF

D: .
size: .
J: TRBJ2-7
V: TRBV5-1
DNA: TGCGCCAGCAGCTTGGGGGCCCTAAACAACGAGCAGTACTTC
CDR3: CASSLGALNNEQYF

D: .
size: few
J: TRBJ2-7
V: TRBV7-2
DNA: TGTGCCAGCAGCTCGATCCAGGGATACGAGCAGTACTTC
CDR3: CASSSIQGYEQYF

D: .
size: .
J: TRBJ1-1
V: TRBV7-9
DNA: TGTGCCAGCAGCTTGGAGACAGGTTGGGGAACTGAAGCTTTCTTT
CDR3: CASSLETGWGTEAFF

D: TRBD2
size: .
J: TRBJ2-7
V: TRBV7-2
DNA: TGTGCCAGCAGCTTAGCGTCTGGGGTAGCGGGGAGCTCCTACGAGCAGTACTTC
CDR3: CASSLASGVAGSSYEQYF

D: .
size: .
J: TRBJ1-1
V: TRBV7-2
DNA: TGTGCCAGCAGCTCCCTTCCGGCAGTCACTGAAGCTTTCTTT
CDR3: CASSSLPAVTEAFF

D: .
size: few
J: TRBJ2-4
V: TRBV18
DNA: TGTGCCAGCTCACGTGAAGACATTCAGTACTTC
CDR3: CASSREDIQYF

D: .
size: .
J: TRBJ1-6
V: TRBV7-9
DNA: TGTGCCAGCAGCTTGGAGAGGCCACCCCTCCACTTT
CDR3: CASSLERPPLHF

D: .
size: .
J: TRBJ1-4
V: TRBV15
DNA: TGTGCCACCAGCAGCGGGACGCGCGAAGTCGAAAAACTGTTTTTT
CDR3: CATSSGTREVEKLFF

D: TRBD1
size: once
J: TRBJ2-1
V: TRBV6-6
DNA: TGTGCCAGCAGGAGGGGCTGGACAGGGGGCGGTGAGCAGTTCTTC
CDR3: CASRRGWTGGGEQFF

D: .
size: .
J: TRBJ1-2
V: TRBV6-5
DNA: TGTGCCAGCAGTTTGAACGGTGGCTACACCTTC
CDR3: CASSLNGGYTF

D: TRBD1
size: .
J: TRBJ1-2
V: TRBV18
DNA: TGTGCCAGCTCACAGCAACAGGGGGCATACTATGGCTACACCTTC
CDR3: CASSQQQGAYYGYTF

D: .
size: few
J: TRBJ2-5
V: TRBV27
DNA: TGTGCCAGCCAACCACTGACGGGGGCTGGGGAGACCCAGTACTTC
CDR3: CASQPLTGAGETQYF

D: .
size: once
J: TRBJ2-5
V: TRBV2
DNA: TGTGCCAGCAGTGGGGCGGCCCAAGAGACCCAGTACTTC
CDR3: CASSGAAQETQYF

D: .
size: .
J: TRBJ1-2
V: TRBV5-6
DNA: TGTGCCAGCAGCTTGTCCGTGGGTGGCTACACCTTC
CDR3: CASSLSVGGYTF

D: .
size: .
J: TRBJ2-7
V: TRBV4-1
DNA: TGCGCCAGCAGCCAAGAGGGGGGAGGACCCCAGTACTTC
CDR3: CASSQEGGGPQYF

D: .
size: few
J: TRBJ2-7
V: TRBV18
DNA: TGTGCCAGCTCCCCATATGGGAGCGGATCCTACGAGCAGTACTTC
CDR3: CASSPYGSGSYEQYF

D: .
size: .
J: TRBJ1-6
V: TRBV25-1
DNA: TGTGCCAGCAGTGAGGAGGGGAGAGCTTCACCCCTCCACTTT
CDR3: CASSEEGRASPLHF

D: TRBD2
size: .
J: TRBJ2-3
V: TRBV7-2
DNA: TGTGCCAGCAGCTTAGTAGCGGGGCTAATCACGGATACGCAGTATTTT
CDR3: CASSLVAGLITDTQYF

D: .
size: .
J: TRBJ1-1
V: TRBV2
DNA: TGTGCCAGCAGTGCATCAGGGATGGGGTACACTGAAGCTTTCTTT
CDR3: CASSASGMGYTEAFF

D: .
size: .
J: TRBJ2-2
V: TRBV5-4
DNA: TGTGCCAGCAGCTTGTACAGGGCCGGGGAGCTGTTTTTT
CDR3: CASSLYRAGELFF

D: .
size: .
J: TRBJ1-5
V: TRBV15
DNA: TGTGCCACCAGCAGAGACAGTTTTAGAGATCAGCCCCAGCATTTT
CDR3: CATSRDSFRDQPQHF

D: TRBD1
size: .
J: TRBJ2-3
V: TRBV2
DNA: TGTGCCAGGGGACAGGGGGTAAACACAGATACGCAGTATTTT
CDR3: CARGQGVNTDTQYF

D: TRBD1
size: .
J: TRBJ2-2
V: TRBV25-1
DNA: TGTGCCAGCAGTTCCCAGGGGGGGACAGGGGGCACCGGGGAGCTGTTTTTT
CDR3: CASSSQGGTGGTGELFF

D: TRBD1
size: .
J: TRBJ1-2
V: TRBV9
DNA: TGTGCCAGCAGCGTAGGGGGACAGCGCTTGGGTGGCTACACCTTC
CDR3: CASSVGGQRLGGYTF

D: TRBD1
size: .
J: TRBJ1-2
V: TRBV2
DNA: TGTGCCAGCAGAGTACAGGGGTTTGGCTACACCTTC
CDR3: CASRVQGFGYTF

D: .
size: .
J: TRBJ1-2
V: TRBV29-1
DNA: TGCAGCGTTCAGGGGACCGGTGGCTACACCTTC
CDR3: CSVQGTGGYTF

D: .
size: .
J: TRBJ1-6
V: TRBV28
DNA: TGTGCCAGCGGAGTTAATTCACCCCTCCACTTT
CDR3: CASGVNSPLHF

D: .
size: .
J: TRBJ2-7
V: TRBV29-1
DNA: TGCAGCGTTGCCCTGGGTTTCGCCTACGAGCAGTACTTC
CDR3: CSVALGFAYEQYF

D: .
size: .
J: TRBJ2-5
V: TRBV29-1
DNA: TGCAGCGTTGAAGTCGGCCAGAGGGAGGCCCAGTACTTC
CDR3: CSVEVGQREAQYF

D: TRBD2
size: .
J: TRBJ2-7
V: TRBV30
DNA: TGTGCCTGGATAACGACTAGCGGACCGTCGGAGTACGAGCAGTACTTC
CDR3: CAWITTSGPSEYEQYF

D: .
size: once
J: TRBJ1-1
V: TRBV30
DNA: TGTGCCTGGAGTGTAGGTGGAGGGGTCGGAACTGAAGCTTTCTTT
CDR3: CAWSVGGGVGTEAFF

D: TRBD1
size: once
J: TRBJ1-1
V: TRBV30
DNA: TGTGCCTGGAGGGACAGGGACTTTGAAGCTTTCTTT
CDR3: CAWRDRDFEAFF

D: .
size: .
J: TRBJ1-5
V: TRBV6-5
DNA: TGTGCCAGCAGCGTAGAGGCAGGGCGCAATCAGCCCCAGCATTTT
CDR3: CASSVEAGRNQPQHF